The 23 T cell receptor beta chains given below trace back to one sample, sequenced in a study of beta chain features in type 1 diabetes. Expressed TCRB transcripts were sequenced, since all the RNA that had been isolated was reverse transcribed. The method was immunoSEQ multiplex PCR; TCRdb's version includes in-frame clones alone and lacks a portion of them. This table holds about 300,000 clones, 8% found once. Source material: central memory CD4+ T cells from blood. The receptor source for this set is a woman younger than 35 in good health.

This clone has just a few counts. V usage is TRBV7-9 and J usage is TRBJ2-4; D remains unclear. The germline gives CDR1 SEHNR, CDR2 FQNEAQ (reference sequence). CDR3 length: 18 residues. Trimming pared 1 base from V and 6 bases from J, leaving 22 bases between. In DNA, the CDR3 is TGTGCCAGCAGCTTAGTCCTTATCCGATCCAAAGATCCAAACATTCAGTACTTC. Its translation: CASSLVLIRSKDPNIQYF.

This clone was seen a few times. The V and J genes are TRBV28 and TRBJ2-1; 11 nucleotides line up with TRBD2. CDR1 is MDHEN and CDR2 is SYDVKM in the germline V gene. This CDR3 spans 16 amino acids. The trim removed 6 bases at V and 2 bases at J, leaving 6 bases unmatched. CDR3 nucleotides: TGTGCCAGCAGGGAAGTAGCGGGGGGGACCTACAATGAGCAGTTCTTC. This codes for CASREVAGGTYNEQFF.

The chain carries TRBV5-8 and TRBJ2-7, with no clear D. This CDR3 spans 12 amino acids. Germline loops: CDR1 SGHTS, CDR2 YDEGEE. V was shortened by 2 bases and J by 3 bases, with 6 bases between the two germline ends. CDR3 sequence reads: CASSLRFYEQYV. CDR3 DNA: TGTGCCAGCAGCTTAAGATTCTACGAGCAGTACGTC.

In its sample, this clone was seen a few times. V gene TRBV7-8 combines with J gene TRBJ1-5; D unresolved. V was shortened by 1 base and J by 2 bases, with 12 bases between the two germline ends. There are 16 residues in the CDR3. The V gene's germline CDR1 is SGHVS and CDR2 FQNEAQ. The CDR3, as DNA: TGTGCCAGCAGCTTAGTCGGGGTCACGGGCAATCAGCCCCAGCATTTT. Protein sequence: CASSLVGVTGNQPQHF.

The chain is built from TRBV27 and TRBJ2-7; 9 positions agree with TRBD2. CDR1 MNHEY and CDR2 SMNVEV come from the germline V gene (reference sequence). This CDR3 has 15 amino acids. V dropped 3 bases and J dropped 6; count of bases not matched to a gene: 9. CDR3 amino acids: CASSLVGTSFGEQYF. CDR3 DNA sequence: TGTGCCAGCAGTTTGGTCGGGACTAGCTTTGGCGAGCAGTACTTC.

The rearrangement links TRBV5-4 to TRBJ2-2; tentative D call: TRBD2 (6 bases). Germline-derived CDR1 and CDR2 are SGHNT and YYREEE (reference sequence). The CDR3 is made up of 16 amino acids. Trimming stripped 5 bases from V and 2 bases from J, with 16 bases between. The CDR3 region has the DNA TGTGCCAGCAGTCAATACGGCGGGGCTAACACCGGGGAGCTGTTTTTT. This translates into CASSQYGGANTGELFF.

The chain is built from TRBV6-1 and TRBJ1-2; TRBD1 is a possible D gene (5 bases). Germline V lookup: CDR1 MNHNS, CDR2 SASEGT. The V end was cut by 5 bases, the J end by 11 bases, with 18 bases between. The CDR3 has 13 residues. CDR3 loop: CASSHSAGHLYTF. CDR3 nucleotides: TGTGCCAGCAGTCACTCTGCCGGACATCTGTACACCTTC.

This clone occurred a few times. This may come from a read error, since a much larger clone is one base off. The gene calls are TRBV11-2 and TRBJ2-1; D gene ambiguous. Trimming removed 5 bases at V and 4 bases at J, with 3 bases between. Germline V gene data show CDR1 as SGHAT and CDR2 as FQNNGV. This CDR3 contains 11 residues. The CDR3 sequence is CASSVYNEQFF. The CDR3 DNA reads TGTGCCAGCAGCGTTTACAATGAGCAGTTCTTC.

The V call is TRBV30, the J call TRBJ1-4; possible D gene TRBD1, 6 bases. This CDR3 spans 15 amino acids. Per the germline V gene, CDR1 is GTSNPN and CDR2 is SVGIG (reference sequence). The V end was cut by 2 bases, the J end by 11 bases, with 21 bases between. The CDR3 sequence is CAWSPPGGGRGKLFF. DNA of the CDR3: TGTGCCTGGAGTCCGCCGGGAGGGGGAAGGGGGAAACTGTTTTTT. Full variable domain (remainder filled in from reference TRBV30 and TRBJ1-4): SQTIHQWPATLVQPVGSPLSLECTVEGTSNPNLYWYRQAAGRGLQLLFYSVGIGQISSEVPQNLSASRPQDRQFILSSKKLLLSDSGFYLCAWSPPGGGRGKLFFGSGTQLSVL.

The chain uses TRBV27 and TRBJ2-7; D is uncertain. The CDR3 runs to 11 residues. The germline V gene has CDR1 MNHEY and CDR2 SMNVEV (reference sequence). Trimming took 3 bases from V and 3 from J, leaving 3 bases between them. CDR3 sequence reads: CASSLDYEQYV. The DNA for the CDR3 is TGTGCCAGCAGTTTGGACTACGAGCAGTACGTC.

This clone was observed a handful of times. The DNA of the CDR3 is TGTGCCAGCAGCCCCAGACTGGGCACTGAAGCTTTCTTT. Translated: CASSPRLGTEAFF. This chain links TRBV7-9 with TRBJ1-1; D unclear. V was clipped by 5 bases and J by 4 bases, with 11 bases between them. The CDR3 contains 13 residues. Germline CDR1 is SEHNR and CDR2 is FQNEAQ (reference sequence).

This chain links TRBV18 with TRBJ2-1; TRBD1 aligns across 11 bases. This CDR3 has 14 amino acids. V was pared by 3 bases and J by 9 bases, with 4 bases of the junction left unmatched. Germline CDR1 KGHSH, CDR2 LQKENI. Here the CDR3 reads CASSPQGTGGEQFF. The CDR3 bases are TGTGCCAGCTCACCTCAAGGGACAGGGGGTGAGCAGTTCTTC.

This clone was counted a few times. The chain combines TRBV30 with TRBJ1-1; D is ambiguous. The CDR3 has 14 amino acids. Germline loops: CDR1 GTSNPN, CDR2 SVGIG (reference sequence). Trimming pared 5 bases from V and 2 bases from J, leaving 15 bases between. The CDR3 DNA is TGTGCCTGGTCCCCTTTAACTCCTAACACTGAAGCTTTCTTT. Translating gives CAWSPLTPNTEAFF.

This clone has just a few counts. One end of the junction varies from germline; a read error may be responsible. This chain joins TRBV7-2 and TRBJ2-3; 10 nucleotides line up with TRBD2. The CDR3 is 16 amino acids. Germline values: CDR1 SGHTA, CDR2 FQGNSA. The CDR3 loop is CASNLRAGGQTDTQYF. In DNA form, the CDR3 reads TGTGCCAGCAACTTAAGAGCGGGGGGGCAAACAGATACGCAGTATTTT.

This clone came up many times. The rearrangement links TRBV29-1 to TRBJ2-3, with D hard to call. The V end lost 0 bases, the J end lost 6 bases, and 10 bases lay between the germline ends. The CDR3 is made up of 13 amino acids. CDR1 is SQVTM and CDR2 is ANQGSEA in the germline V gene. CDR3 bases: TGCAGCGTTGAAGATCTACTCAGGGATACGCAGTATTTT. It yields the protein CSVEDLLRDTQYF.

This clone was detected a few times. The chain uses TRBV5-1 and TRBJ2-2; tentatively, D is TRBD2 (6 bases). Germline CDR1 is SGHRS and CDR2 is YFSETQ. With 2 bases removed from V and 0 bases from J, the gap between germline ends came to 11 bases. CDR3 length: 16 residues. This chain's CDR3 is CASSFDLASNTGELFF. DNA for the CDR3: TGCGCCAGCAGCTTTGACCTAGCGTCGAACACCGGGGAGCTGTTTTTT.

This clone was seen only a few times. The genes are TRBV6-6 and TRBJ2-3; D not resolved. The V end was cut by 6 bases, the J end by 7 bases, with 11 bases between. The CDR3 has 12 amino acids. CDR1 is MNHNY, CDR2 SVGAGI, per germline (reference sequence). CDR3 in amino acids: CASSWGPNTQYF. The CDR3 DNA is TGTGCCAGCAGCTGGGGTCCAAATACGCAGTATTTT.

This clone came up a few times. In nucleotides, the CDR3 is TGCGCCAGCAGCTTGGCCTCAGGGGTCGGGGAGCTGTTTTTT. This sequence encodes CASSLASGVGELFF. The chain is built from TRBV5-1 and TRBJ2-2; D is possibly TRBD1 (6 bases). CDR1 and CDR2 from the germline V gene are SGHRS and YFSETQ. The CDR3 length is 14 residues. With 0 bases removed from V and 7 bases from J, the gap between germline ends came to 10 bases.

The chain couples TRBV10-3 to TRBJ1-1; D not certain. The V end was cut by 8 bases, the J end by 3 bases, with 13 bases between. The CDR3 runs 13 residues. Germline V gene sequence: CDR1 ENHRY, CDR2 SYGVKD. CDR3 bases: TGTGCCATCTGTGTGGATCCGGACACTGAAGCTTTCTTT. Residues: CAICVDPDTEAFF.

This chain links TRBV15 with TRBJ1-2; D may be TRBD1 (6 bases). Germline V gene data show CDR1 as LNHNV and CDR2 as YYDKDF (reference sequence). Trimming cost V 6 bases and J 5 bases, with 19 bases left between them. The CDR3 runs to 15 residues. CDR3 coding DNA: TGTGCCACCAGTACCGGAGGGGGAGGAGGGTATGGCTACACCTTC. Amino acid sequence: CATSTGGGGGYGYTF.

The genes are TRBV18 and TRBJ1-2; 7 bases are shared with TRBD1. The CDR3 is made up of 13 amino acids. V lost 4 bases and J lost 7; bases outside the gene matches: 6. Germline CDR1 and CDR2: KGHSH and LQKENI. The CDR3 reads CASSLGQEIGYTF. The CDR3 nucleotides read TGTGCCAGCTCACTCGGACAGGAAATTGGCTACACCTTC.

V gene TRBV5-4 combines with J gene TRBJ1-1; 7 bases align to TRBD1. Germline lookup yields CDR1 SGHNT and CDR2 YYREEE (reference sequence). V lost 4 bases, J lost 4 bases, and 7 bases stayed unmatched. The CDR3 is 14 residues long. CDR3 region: CASSQGQSRTEAFF. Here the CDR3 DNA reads TGTGCCAGCAGCCAGGGACAGTCTCGCACTGAAGCTTTCTTT.

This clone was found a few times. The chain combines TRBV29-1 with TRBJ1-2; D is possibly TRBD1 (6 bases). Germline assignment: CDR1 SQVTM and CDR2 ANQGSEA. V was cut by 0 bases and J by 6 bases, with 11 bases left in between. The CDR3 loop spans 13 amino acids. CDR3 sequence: CSVEEVSGDGYTF. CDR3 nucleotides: TGCAGCGTTGAAGAGGTGTCAGGGGATGGCTACACCTTC.